This T cell receptor beta chain was obtained from a study of blood T cells in healthy people across ages. Broader study findings: With age, beta diversity per million T cells declined roughly linearly, significantly by 35 to 40. Long-lived donors exceeded aged donors in naive CD4+ cells and diversity.

The study recruited healthy Caucasian donors from Russia who were aged about 6 to 95. Next came a second PCR, run for roughly 6 to 11 cycles, which used a sample-barcoded 5' primer along with a J-beta primer mix. Using its own MiXCR run on the 5' RACE reads, TCRdb lists one record per CDR3 protein. The table has 1.5 million to 2 million distinct CDR3 sequences, approximately 50% seen once. This clonotype was picked up one time. The antigen is not known. V shed 2 bases and J shed 11 bases, with 24 bases lying between them. Germline V gives CDR1 ENHRY, CDR2 SYGVKD. The CDR3 is made up of 16 amino acids. The genes are TRBV10-3 and TRBJ2-5; a weak D match, TRBD2 (6 bases). The sample was blood. The sequence derives from a woman aged 40 to 55 in good health. CDR3 DNA: TGTGCCATCAGTGAGGGCCGTCCTAGCGCCTTAAATGAGCAGTACTTC. Translating gives CAISEGRPSALNEQYF.